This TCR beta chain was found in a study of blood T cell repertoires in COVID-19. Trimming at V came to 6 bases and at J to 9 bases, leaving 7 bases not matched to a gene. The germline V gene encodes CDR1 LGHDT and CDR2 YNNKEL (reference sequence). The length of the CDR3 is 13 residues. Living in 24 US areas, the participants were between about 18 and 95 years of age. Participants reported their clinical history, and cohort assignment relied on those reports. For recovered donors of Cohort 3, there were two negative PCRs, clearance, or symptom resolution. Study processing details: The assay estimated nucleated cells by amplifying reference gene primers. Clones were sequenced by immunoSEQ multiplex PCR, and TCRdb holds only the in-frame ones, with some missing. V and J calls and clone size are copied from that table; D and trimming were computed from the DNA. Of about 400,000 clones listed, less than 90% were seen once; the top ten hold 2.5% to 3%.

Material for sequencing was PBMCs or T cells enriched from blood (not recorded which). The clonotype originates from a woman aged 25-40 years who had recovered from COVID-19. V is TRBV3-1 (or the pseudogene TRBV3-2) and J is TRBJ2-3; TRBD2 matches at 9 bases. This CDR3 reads CASSRRLAVTQYF. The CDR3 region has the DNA TGTGCCAGCAGTCGAAGACTAGCGGTAACGCAGTATTTT.